Presented here are 18 T cell receptor beta chains from one specimen sequenced in a study of cytomegalovirus exposure and HLA in healthy donors (dated by TCRdb to between 2016 and 2019). The library was made by the immunoSEQ multiplex PCR assay. For the multiplex PCR, a mixture combining 60 forward primers for TCR Vbeta segments and 13 reverse primers for TCR Jbeta segments was used. TCRdb retrieved this table from immuneACCESS and kept in-frame rearrangements only. Not all clones are present; in checked studies, unresolved V genes account for under half, and no reason is known for the remainder. This sample has around 110,000 clones in its table, and over 75% of those were observed once. 2% to 2.5% of the sample goes to the ten largest clones. The sample was PBMCs. All receptors come from a man aged 30 to 39 in good health and CMV-seronegative.

The gene calls are TRBV9 and TRBJ2-1, with D hard to call. Trimming cost V 2 bases and J 4 bases, with 13 bases left between them. The CDR3 covers 15 residues. Germline loops: CDR1 SGDLS, CDR2 YYNGEE. This CDR3 is CASSVVLGAYNEQFF. The CDR3 DNA follows: TGTGCCAGCAGCGTCGTCCTGGGCGCTTACAATGAGCAGTTCTTC.

The CDR3 is CASSGRTNRLPAPGNEQFF. The CDR3 DNA follows: TGTGCCAGTAGCGGGCGGACAAATAGGCTGCCCGCTCCTGGCAATGAGCAGTTCTTC. This sequence joins TRBV19 and TRBJ2-1, with D tentatively TRBD1 (5 bases). Germline V CDR1 and CDR2: LNHDA, SQIVND (reference sequence). Between the trimmed V and J ends, which lost 6 bases and 6 bases, there was a span of 30 bases. This CDR3 comprises 19 residues.

This clone has just one count. V gene TRBV4-1 combines with J gene TRBJ2-3; the D gene is possibly TRBD1 (5 bases). Germline lookup yields CDR1 MGHRA and CDR2 YSYEKL. Trimming took off 4 bases at V and 2 bases at J, with 13 bases between the two ends. The CDR3 totals 15 residues. The CDR3 nucleotides are TGCGCCAGCAGCCCGATCGGTGGGGCCACAGATACGCAGTATTTT. As protein: CASSPIGGATDTQYF.

Only one count was recorded for this clone. The chain carries TRBV5-1 and TRBJ2-1; 8 bases are shared with TRBD1. CDR3 size: 14 residues. Germline-derived CDR1 and CDR2 are SGHRS and YFSETQ. V lost 0 bases to trimming and J lost 9 bases; unmatched junction nucleotides: 5. CDR3 loop: CASSLVGQGGEQFF. CDR3 in DNA: TGCGCCAGCAGCTTGGTTGGACAGGGCGGTGAGCAGTTCTTC.

The V and J genes are TRBV25-1 and TRBJ2-3, with TRBD2 identical over 8 bases. CDR1 and CDR2 (germline): MGHDK, SYGVNS. J gave up 4 bases and V 9 bases, and 6 bases lay outside the gene matches. CDR3 length: 13 amino acids. Here the CDR3 reads CASRGGAADTQYF. In DNA, the CDR3 is TGTGCCAGTCGGGGGGGGGCGGCAGATACGCAGTATTTT.

The chain carries TRBV27 and TRBJ1-1; TRBD1 agrees at 9 bases. Germline CDR1 is MNHEY and CDR2 is SMNVEV (reference sequence). The junction had 10 bases not matched to a gene; V was cut back by 6 bases and J by 11 bases. The CDR3 is 13 residues long. CDR3 in amino acids: CASRGQGALVAFF. The CDR3 region has the DNA TGTGCCAGCAGGGGACAGGGCGCCCTCGTCGCTTTCTTT.

The rearrangement uses TRBV7-9 and TRBJ2-5, with D possibly TRBD2 on 5 matching bases. CDR1 and CDR2 (germline): SEHNR, FQNEAQ (reference sequence). The CDR3 extends over 13 amino acids. V lost 3 bases and J lost 5, with 10 bases in between. CDR3 region: CASSFRGGETQYF. DNA of the CDR3: TGTGCCAGCAGCTTCCGGGGTGGGGAGACCCAGTACTTC.

V gene TRBV15 combines with J gene TRBJ2-2; maybe TRBD1 (6 bases). The CDR3 runs 14 residues. In germline, CDR1 is LNHNV, CDR2 YYDKDF (reference sequence). Trimming cost V 7 bases and J 5 bases, with 14 bases left between them. The CDR3 sequence: CATKPGHSTGELFF. CDR3 DNA sequence: TGTGCCACCAAACCGGGACACTCGACCGGGGAGCTGTTTTTT.

V is TRBV28 and J is TRBJ1-1, with unresolved D. Trimming took 6 bases from V and 6 from J, leaving 11 bases between them. There are 12 residues in the CDR3. The germline V gene encodes CDR1 MDHEN and CDR2 SYDVKM. CDR3 sequence reads: CASSQPGAEAFF. The DNA of the CDR3 is TGTGCCAGCAGCCAACCGGGAGCTGAAGCTTTCTTT.

The V gene is TRBV29-1, the J gene TRBJ2-2; TRBD2 might be the D (6 bases). The germline V and J ends were trimmed by 4 bases and 2 bases, with 11 bases remaining between them. The CDR3 sequence is 14 residues long. Germline CDR1 is SQVTM and CDR2 is ANQGSEA. CDR3 nucleotides: TGCAGCGTTGGATCGGACTATAACACCGGGGAGCTGTTTTTT. Its translation: CSVGSDYNTGELFF.

This sequence joins TRBV29-1 and TRBJ1-5; 7 bases are a match to TRBD1. The germline V gene has CDR1 SQVTM and CDR2 ANQGSEA. V was clipped by 7 bases and J by 7 bases; unmatched bases: 7. The CDR3 totals 12 residues. CDR3 amino acids: CSAGGQGQPQHF. CDR3 nucleotides: TGCAGCGCAGGGGGGCAGGGGCAGCCCCAGCATTTT.

This rearrangement joins TRBV6-1 to TRBJ1-5, with a weak D call TRBD1 (6 bases). Germline V gives CDR1 MNHNS, CDR2 SASEGT. The germline V and J ends were trimmed by 6 bases and 0 bases, with 12 bases remaining between them. CDR3 length equals 15 residues. The CDR3 loop reads CASRLTGISNQPQHF. CDR3 in DNA: TGTGCCAGCAGACTCACAGGGATTAGCAATCAGCCCCAGCATTTT.

The chain recombines TRBV2 with TRBJ2-1, with 11 bases matching TRBD2. Losses at the gene ends were 7 bases for V and 7 bases for J; bases not matched to a gene: 12. Germline CDR1 is SNHLY and CDR2 is FYNNEI. The CDR3 length is 16 residues. The CDR3 spells CASTPVGTSGGNEQFF. Written as DNA, the CDR3 is TGTGCCAGCACCCCAGTGGGGACTAGCGGCGGGAATGAGCAGTTCTTC.

The rearrangement joins TRBV15 to TRBJ2-7, with a weak D call TRBD1 (5 bases). Per germline, CDR1 LNHNV and CDR2 YYDKDF (reference sequence). The CDR3 spans 13 residues. V lost 1 base to trimming and J lost 6 bases, with 10 bases between them. The CDR3 region is CATSRVQRGEQYF. The DNA of the CDR3 is TGTGCCACCAGCAGAGTCCAAAGGGGCGAGCAGTACTTC.

The chain carries TRBV2 and TRBJ1-3; no clear D. Germline lookup yields CDR1 SNHLY and CDR2 FYNNEI. The CDR3 is 15 residues long. V was shortened by 3 bases and J by 0 bases, with 9 bases between the two germline ends. The CDR3 protein is CASSENPSSGNTIYF. As DNA, the CDR3 is TGTGCCAGCAGTGAGAATCCCAGCTCTGGAAACACCATATATTTT.

The chain is built from TRBV6-1 and TRBJ2-6; D gene ambiguous. Trimming took 1 base from V and 2 from J, leaving 6 bases between them. The CDR3 is 15 residues long. Germline CDR1 MNHNS, CDR2 SASEGT. CDR3: CASSEESAGANVLTF. The CDR3 nucleotides are TGTGCCAGCAGTGAAGAAAGCGCTGGGGCCAACGTCCTGACTTTC.

The chain joins TRBV27 to TRBJ2-7; no reliable D call. V was trimmed by 6 bases and J by 6 bases, leaving 12 bases between them. This CDR3 has 12 residues. Germline loops: CDR1 MNHEY, CDR2 SMNVEV (reference sequence). This CDR3 is CASSSQVSEQYF. CDR3 in DNA: TGTGCCAGCAGCTCGCAAGTGAGCGAGCAGTACTTC.

The rearrangement joins TRBV5-1 to TRBJ2-1, with D tentatively TRBD2 (6 bases). Trimming removed 8 bases from V and 10 bases from J, with 13 bases in between. Per germline, CDR1 SGHRS and CDR2 YFSETQ. The CDR3 is made up of 11 amino acids. The CDR3: CAREGGEEQFF. The CDR3 DNA sequence: TGCGCCAGAGAGGGAGGAGAAGAGCAGTTCTTC.